This record concerns one T cell receptor beta chain sequence. These data belong to a study of cytomegalovirus exposure and HLA in healthy donors. PCR amplification relied on 60 Vbeta primers (plus 13 Jbeta primers). TCRdb keeps only in-frame clones here, not all; method: immunoSEQ multiplex PCR. The data contain tens of thousands of clones, around 75% of them singletons. Sequencing was done on a sample of PBMCs. This TCR derives from a man aged 55 to 70 in good health and CMV-seropositive.

The CDR3 loop reads CASGLRGGLEQYF. Written as DNA, the CDR3 is TGTGCTAGTGGTTTACGGGGGGGCCTCGAGCAGTACTTC. The chain uses TRBV12-5 and TRBJ2-7, with 8 bases identical to TRBD2. Per the germline V gene, CDR1 is LGHNT and CDR2 is FRNRAP. This CDR3 has 13 residues. Trimming at V came to 3 bases and at J to 6 bases, leaving 4 bases not matched to a gene.